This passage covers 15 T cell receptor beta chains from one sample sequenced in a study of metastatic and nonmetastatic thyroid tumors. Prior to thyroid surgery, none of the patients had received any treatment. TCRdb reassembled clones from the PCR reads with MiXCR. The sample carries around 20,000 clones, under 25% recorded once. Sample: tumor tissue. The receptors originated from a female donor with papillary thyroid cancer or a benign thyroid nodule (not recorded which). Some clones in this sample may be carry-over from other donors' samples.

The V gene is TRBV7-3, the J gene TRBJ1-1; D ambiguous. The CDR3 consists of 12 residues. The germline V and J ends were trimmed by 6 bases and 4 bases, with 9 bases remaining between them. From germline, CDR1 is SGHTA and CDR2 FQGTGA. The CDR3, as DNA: TGTGCCAGCAGGGGTTGGGGCACTGAAGCTTTCTTT. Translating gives CASRGWGTEAFF.

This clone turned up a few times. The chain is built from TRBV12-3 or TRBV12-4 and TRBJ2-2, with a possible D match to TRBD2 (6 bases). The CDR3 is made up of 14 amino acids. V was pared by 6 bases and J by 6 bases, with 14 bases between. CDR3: CASRRGRRAGELFF. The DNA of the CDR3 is TGTGCCAGCAGGCGGGGAAGGCGGGCCGGGGAGCTGTTTTTT.

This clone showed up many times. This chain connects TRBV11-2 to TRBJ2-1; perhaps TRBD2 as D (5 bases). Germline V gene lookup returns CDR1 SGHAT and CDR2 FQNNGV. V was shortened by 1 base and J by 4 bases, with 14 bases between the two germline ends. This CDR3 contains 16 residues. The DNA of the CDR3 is TGTGCCAGCAGCTTAGGATCTAGCAGATATTACAATGAGCAGTTCTTC. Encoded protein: CASSLGSSRYYNEQFF.

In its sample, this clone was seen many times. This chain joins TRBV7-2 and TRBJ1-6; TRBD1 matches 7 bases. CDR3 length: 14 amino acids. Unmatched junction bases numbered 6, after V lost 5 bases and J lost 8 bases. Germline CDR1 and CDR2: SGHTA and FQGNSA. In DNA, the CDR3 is TGTGCCAGCAGCCCGACAGGGAGTTATTCACCCCTCCACTTT. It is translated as CASSPTGSYSPLHF.

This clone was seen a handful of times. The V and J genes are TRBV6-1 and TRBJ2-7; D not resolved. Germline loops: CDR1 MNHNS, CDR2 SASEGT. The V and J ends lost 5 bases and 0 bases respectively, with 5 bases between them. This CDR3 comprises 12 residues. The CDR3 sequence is CASSPSSYEQYF. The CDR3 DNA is TGTGCCAGCAGTCCGAGCTCCTACGAGCAGTACTTC.

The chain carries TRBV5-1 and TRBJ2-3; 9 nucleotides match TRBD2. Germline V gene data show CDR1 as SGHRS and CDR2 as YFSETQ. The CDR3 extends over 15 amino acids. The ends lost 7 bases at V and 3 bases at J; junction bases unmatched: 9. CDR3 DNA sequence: TGCGCCAGCGCCATGGGAGCGGGGGGAACAGATACGCAGTATTTT. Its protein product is CASAMGAGGTDTQYF.

CDR3 nucleotide sequence: TGTGCCAGCTCAACGGAGGGACGGGTACAGCCCCAGCATTTT. Translation: CASSTEGRVQPQHF. The V call is TRBV18, the J call TRBJ1-5, with D tentatively TRBD1 (5 bases). The CDR3 has 14 residues. Germline V gene sequence: CDR1 KGHSH, CDR2 LQKENI. The germline V and J ends were trimmed by 5 bases and 7 bases, with 15 bases remaining between them.

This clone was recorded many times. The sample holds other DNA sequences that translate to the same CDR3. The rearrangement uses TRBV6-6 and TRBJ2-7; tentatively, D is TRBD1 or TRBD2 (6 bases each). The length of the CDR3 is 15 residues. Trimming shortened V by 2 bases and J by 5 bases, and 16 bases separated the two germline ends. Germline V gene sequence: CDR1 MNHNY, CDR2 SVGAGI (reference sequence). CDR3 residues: CASSYRGDLHDEQYF. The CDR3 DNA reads TGTGCCAGCAGTTACAGGGGGGATCTTCACGACGAGCAGTACTTC.

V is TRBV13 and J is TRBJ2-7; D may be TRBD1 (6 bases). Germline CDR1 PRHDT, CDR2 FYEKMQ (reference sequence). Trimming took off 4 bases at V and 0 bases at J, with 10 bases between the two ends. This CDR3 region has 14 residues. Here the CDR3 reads CASSSGTNSYEQYF. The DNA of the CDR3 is TGTGCCAGCAGCTCAGGGACAAACTCCTACGAGCAGTACTTC.

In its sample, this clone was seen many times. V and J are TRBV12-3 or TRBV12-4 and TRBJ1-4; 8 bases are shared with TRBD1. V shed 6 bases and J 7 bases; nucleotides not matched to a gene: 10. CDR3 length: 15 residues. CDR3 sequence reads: CASSPSAGGVEKLFF. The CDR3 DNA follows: TGTGCCAGCAGCCCCTCGGCAGGGGGCGTTGAAAAACTGTTTTTT.

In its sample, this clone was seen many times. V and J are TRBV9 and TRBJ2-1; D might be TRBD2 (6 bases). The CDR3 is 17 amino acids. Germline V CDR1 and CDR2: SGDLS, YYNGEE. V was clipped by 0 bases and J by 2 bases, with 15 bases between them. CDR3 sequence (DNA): TGTGCCAGCAGCGTAGGGCGGGACCCCGACCCCTACAATGAGCAGTTCTTC. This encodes CASSVGRDPDPYNEQFF.

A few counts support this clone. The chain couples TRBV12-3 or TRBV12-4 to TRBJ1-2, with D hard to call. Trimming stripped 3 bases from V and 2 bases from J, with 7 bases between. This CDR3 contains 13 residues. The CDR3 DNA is TGTGCCAGCAGTTTTAAACAGAACTATGGCTACACCTTC. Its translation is CASSFKQNYGYTF.

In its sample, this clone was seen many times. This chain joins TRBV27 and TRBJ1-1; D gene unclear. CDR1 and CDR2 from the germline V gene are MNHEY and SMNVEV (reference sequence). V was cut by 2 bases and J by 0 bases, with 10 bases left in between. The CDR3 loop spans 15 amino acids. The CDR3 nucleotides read TGTGCCAGCAGTTTAACGGGCCGAATGAACACTGAAGCTTTCTTT. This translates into CASSLTGRMNTEAFF.

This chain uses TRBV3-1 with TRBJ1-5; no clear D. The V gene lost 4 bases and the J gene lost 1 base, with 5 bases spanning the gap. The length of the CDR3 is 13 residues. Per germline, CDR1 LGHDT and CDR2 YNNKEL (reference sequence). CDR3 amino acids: CASSRDSNQPQHF. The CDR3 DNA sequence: TGTGCCAGCAGCCGCGACAGCAATCAGCCCCAGCATTTT. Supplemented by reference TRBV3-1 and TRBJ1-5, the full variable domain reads DTAVSQTPKYLVTQMGNDKSIKCEQNLGHDTMYWYKQDSKKFLKIMFSYNNKELIINETVPNRFSPKSPDKAHLNLHINSLELGDSAVYFCASSRDSNQPQHFGDGTRLSIL.

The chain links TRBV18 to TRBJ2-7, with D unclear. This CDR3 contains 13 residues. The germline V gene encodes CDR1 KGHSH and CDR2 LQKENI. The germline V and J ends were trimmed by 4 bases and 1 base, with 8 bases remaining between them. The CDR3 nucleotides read TGTGCCAGCTCACAGAGCGTTTCCTACGAGCAGTACTTC. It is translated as CASSQSVSYEQYF.